This is a list of T cell receptor beta chains from one sample in a study of radiotherapy plus CTLA-4 blockade in lung cancer. TCRdb's copy holds only in-frame clones and misses some; the assay was immunoSEQ multiplex PCR. The sample contains about 66,000 clones, about 85% of which appear only once. Specimen: peripheral blood, collected from a patient treated with radiotherapy plus ipilimumab. The receptors were gathered from a human donor with non-small cell lung cancer who had a partial response to radiotherapy plus ipilimumab. CDR3s include the opening cysteine and the closing phenylalanine or tryptophan. The order of the fields is D gene, clone size, V gene, J gene, CDR3 protein, CDR3 DNA. A D gene is named only where the DNA matches it firmly. Where a row states a size, it is once, few, many or the class of an expanded clone; other rows omit it.

NA	NA	TRBV5-4	TRBJ2-7	CASSPPPGTHSYEQYF	TGTGCCAGCAGCCCCCCCCCGGGGACTCACTCCTACGAGCAGTACTTC
TRBD2	NA	TRBV19	TRBJ2-1	CASSIPGLGQNEQFF	TGTGCCAGTAGTATTCCGGGACTAGGGCAGAATGAGCAGTTCTTC
TRBD1	NA	TRBV5-8	TRBJ1-5	CASSPGQVNQPQHF	TGTGCCAGCAGCCCGGGACAGGTCAATCAGCCCCAGCATTTT
TRBD1	NA	TRBV19	TRBJ1-5	CASNLDRGLNQPQHF	TGTGCCAGTAACCTCGACAGGGGCCTCAATCAGCCCCAGCATTTT
TRBD2	NA	TRBV30	TRBJ2-1	CAWSLAGGQPLFWDEQFF	TGTGCCTGGAGTCTAGCGGGAGGGCAGCCGTTATTTTGGGATGAGCAGTTCTTC
TRBD2	once	TRBV6-5	TRBJ2-5	CASSLYRGVGETQYF	TGTGCCAGCAGTTTATATCGGGGGGTCGGGGAGACCCAGTACTTC
NA	NA	TRBV19	TRBJ2-1	CASGNRRGRNEQFF	TGTGCCAGTGGAAACCGTCGGGGGAGGAATGAGCAGTTCTTC
NA	NA	TRBV6-1	TRBJ2-2	CASSPGAPGELFF	TGTGCCAGCAGTCCAGGGGCCCCCGGGGAGCTGTTTTTT
NA	NA	TRBV6-5	TRBJ1-6	CASCLWQDSPLHF	TGTGCCAGCTGCCTTTGGCAGGATTCACCCCTCCACTTT
NA	once	TRBV2	TRBJ2-5	CASSLQWETQYF	TGTGCCAGCAGTCTGCAGTGGGAGACCCAGTACTTC
TRBD2	once	TRBV10-3	TRBJ2-3	CAIGLAGGQTDTQYF	TGTGCCATCGGCCTAGCGGGAGGGCAAACAGATACGCAGTATTTT